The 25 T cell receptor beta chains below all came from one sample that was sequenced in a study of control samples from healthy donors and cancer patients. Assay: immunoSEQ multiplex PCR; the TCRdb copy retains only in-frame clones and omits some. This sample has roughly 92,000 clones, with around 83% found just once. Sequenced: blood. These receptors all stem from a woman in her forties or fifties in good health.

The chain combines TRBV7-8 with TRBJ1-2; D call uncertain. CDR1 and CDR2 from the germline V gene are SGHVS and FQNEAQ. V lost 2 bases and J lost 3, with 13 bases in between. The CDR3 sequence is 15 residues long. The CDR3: CASSLKGLRDYGYTF. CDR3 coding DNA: TGTGCCAGCAGCTTAAAAGGGTTGAGGGACTATGGCTACACCTTC.

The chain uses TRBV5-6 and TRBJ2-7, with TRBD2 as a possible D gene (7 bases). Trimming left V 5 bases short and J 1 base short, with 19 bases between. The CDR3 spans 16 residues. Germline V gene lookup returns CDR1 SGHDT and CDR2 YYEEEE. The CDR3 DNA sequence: TGTGCCAGCAGGCGGCGAGGGGGGGTACGATCCTACGAGCAGTACTTC. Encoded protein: CASRRRGGVRSYEQYF. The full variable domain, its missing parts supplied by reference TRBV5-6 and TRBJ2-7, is DAGVTQSPTHLIKTRGQQVTLRCSPKSGHDTVSWYQQALGQGPQFIFQYYEEEERQRGNFPDRFSGHQFPNYSSELNVNALLLGDSALYLCASRRRGGVRSYEQYFGPGTRLTVT.

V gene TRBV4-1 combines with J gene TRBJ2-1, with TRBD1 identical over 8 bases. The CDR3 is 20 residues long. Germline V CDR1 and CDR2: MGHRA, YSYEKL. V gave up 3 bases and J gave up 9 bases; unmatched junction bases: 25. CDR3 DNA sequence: TGCGCCAGCAGCCAGCCTCCTATTCTACAGACAGGGGTGGATATTATTGAGCAGTTCTTC. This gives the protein CASSQPPILQTGVDIIEQFF.

CDR3 coding DNA: TGTGCCAGCAGCACCCGGACAGGGGGCACCACAGATACGCAGTATTTT. This translates into CASSTRTGGTTDTQYF. The chain joins TRBV3-1 (or the pseudogene TRBV3-2) to TRBJ2-3; the match to TRBD1 covers 11 bases. The CDR3 has 16 residues. Germline values: CDR1 LGHDT, CDR2 YNNKEL (reference sequence). V lost 5 bases and J lost 2; bases outside the gene matches: 6.

CDR3 residues: CASSLALGGSVETQYF. CDR3 sequence (DNA): TGTGCCAGCAGCTTGGCACTAGGAGGGTCAGTGGAGACCCAGTACTTC. The chain recombines TRBV5-8 with TRBJ2-5; TRBD2 is a possible D gene (6 bases). This CDR3 has 16 residues. Looked up from germline, CDR1 is SGHTS and CDR2 is YDEGEE. Trimming took 0 bases from V and 5 from J, leaving 17 bases between them.

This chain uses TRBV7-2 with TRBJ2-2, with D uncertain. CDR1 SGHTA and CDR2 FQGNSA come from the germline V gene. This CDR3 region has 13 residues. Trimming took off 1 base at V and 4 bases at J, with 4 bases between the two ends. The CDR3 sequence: CASSLVSTGELFF. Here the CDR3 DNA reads TGTGCCAGCAGCTTAGTTAGCACCGGGGAGCTGTTTTTT.

CDR3 residues: CASSLTGRVETQYF. The CDR3 bases are TGTGCCAGCAGCTTGACAGGGAGGGTGGAGACCCAGTACTTC. The chain uses TRBV7-2 and TRBJ2-5, with D perhaps matching TRBD1 or TRBD2 (7 bases each). The germline CDR1 and CDR2 sequences are SGHTA and FQGNSA. V lost 3 bases and J lost 5, with 13 bases in between. The CDR3 covers 14 residues.

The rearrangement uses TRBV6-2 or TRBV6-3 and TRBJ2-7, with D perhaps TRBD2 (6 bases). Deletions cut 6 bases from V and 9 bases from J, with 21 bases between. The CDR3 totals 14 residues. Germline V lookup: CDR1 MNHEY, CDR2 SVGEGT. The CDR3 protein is CASSQTGSPTGQYF. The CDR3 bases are TGTGCCAGCAGCCAAACCGGGAGCCCGACTGGGCAGTACTTC.

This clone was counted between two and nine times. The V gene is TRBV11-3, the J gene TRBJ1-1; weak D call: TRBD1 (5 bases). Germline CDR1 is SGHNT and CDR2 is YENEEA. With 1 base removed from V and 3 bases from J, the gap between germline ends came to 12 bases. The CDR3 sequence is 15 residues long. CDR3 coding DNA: TGTGCCAGCAGCTTAGTGGTCACGGGGGACACTGAAGCTTTCTTT. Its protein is CASSLVVTGDTEAFF.

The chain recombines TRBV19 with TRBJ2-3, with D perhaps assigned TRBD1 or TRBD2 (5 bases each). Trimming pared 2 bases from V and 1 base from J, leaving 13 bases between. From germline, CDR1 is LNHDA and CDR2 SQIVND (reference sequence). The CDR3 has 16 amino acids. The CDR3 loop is CASSIIKGRGTDTQYF. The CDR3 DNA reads TGTGCCAGTAGTATAATCAAGGGACGGGGCACAGATACGCAGTATTTT.

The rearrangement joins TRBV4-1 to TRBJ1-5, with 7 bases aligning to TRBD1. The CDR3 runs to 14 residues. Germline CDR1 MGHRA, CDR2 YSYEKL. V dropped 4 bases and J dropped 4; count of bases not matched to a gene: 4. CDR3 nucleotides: TGCGCCAGCAGCCCCACAGGGGTGAATCAGCCCCAGCATTTT. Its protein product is CASSPTGVNQPQHF.

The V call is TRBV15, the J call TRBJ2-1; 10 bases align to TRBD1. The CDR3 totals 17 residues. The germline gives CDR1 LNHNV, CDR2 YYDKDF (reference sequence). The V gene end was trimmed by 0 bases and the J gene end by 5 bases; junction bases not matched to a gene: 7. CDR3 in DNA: TGTGCCACCAGCAGAGACGGGGGCGGACAGGGGGACAATGAGCAGTTCTTC. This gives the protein CATSRDGGGQGDNEQFF.

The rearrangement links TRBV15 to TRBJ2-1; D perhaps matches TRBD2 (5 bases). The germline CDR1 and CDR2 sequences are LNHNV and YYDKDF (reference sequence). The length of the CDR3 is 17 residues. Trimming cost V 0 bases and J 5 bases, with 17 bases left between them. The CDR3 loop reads CATSRDRNRLTHNEQFF. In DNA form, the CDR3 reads TGTGCCACCAGCAGAGATAGAAATAGACTAACCCACAATGAGCAGTTCTTC.

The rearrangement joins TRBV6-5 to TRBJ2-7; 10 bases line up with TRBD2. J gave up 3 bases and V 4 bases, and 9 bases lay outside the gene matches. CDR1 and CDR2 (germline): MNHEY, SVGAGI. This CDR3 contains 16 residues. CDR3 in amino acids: CASSSAGAGGRYEQYF. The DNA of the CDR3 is TGTGCCAGCAGTTCCGCAGGAGCGGGAGGGCGCTACGAGCAGTACTTC.

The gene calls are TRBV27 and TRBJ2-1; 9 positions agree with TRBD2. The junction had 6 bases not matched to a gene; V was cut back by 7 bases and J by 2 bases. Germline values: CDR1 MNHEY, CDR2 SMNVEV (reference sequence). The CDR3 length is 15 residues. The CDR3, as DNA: TGTGCCAGCAAGGGGGCTAGCGGGGCCTACAATGAGCAGTTCTTC. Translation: CASKGASGAYNEQFF.

CDR3 in amino acids: CASSPGTSGSNEQFF. CDR3 coding DNA: TGTGCCAGCAGTCCCGGGACTAGCGGGAGTAATGAGCAGTTCTTC. The rearrangement uses TRBV6-2 or TRBV6-3 and TRBJ2-1, with TRBD2 matching over 14 bases. The CDR3 is 15 amino acids. Germline lookup yields CDR1 MNHEY and CDR2 SVGEGT. Trimming removed 5 bases from V and 7 bases from J; junction bases left unmatched: 4.

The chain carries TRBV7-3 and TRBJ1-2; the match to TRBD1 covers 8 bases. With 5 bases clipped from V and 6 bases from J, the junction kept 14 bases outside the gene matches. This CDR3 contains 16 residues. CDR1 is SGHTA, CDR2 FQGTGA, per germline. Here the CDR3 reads CASSPNGAGGAHGYTF. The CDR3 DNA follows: TGTGCCAGCAGCCCCAATGGAGCAGGGGGCGCACATGGCTACACCTTC.

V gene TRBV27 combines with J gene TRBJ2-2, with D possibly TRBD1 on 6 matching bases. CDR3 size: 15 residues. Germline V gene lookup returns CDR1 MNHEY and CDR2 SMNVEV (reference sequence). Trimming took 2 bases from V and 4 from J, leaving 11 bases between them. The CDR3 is CASSLRTVPTGELFF. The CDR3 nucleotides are TGTGCCAGCAGTTTACGGACAGTCCCCACCGGGGAGCTGTTTTTT.

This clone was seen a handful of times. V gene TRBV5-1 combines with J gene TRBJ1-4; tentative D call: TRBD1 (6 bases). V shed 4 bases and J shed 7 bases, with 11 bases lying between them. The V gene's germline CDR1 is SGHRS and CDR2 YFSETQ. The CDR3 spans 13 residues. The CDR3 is CASSPEGVEKLFF. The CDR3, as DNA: TGCGCCAGCAGCCCGGAGGGGGTTGAAAAACTGTTTTTT. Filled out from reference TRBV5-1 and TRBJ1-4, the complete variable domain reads KAGVTQTPRYLIKTRGQQVTLSCSPISGHRSVSWYQQTPGQGLQFLFEYFSETQRNKGNFPGRFSGRQFSNSRSEMNVSTLELGDSALYLCASSPEGVEKLFFGSGTQLSVL.

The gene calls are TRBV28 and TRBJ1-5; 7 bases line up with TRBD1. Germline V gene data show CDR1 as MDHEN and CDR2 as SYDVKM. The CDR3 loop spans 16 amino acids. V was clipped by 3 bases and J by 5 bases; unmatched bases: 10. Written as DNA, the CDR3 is TGTGCCAGCAGTTTCCTTCAGGGGGAAGCATATCAGCCCCAGCATTTT. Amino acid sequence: CASSFLQGEAYQPQHF.

The CDR3 spells CASSEKGNQPQHF. Here the CDR3 DNA reads TGTGCCAGCAGTGAGAAGGGAAATCAGCCCCAGCATTTT. The V and J genes are TRBV2 and TRBJ1-5; D gene unclear. The germline gives CDR1 SNHLY, CDR2 FYNNEI. This CDR3 has 13 amino acids. Trimming cost V 3 bases and J 4 bases, with 7 bases left between them.

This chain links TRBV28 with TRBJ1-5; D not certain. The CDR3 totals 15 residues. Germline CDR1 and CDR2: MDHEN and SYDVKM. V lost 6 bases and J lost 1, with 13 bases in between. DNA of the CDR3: TGTGCCAGCAGGGACGTTACCGGGAGCAATCAGCCCCAGCATTTT. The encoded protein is CASRDVTGSNQPQHF.

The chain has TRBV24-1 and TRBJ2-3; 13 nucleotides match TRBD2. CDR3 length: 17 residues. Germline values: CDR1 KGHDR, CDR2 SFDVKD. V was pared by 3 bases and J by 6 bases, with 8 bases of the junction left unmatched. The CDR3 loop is CATSDDTSGGARDTQYF. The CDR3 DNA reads TGTGCCACCAGTGATGACACTAGCGGGGGGGCCAGGGATACGCAGTATTTT.

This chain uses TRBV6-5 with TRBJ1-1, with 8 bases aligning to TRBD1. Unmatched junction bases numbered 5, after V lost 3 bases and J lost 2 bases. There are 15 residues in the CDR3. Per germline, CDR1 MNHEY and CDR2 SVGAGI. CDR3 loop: CASSYSGQGNTEAFF. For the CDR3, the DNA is TGTGCCAGCAGTTATTCCGGACAGGGAAACACTGAAGCTTTCTTT.

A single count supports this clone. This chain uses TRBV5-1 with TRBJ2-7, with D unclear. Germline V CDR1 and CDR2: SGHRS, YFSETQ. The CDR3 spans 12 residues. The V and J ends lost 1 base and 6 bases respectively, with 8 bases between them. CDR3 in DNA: TGCGCCAGCAGCTTGCGGCCGGCCGAGCAGTACTTC. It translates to CASSLRPAEQYF.